This TCR beta chain was recovered during a study of T cells in Graves' hyperthyroidism and ophthalmopathy (dated by TCRdb to the late 2010s). At the level of the whole study: Peripheral blood samples were taken at the time of initial diagnosis, prior to any treatment. The roughly 91 discovery patients were randomly divided into training and test sets at a 7:3 ratio. Thyroid tissue and blood T-cell repertoires from six Graves' hyperthyroidism patients were also compared in the study. The paper describes TCR Vbeta CDR3 sequencing of about 140 peripheral blood samples, made up of under 50 ophthalmopathy patients, approximately 73 hyperthyroidism patients and approximately 17 progressor patients. Following sampling, methimazole starting at 30 mg daily was given to hyperthyroidism patients, and high-dose intravenous methylprednisolone was given to ophthalmopathy patients. To identify distinguishing TCR V-J signatures, a discovery cohort of some 99 patients was used, comprising 40 to 45 with Graves' ophthalmopathy and some 60 with stable Graves' hyperthyroidism. Prospective prediction of ophthalmopathy was tested in an independent validation cohort of 18 to 20 hyperthyroidism patients and 17 patients who later progressed to ophthalmopathy. What the research found in general, with its limitations: No statistical method was used to set the sample size in advance, and investigators knew the group allocation. Most expanded thyroid clonotypes (frequency above 0.001) were also found in blood, which suggests that blood repertoires may mirror thyroid immune responses. A model built on a 13 V-J signature distinguished ophthalmopathy from stable hyperthyroidism, reaching roughly 88% sensitivity and 81.08% specificity in cross-validation and 80%/75% in testing. During validation, the model predicted progression to ophthalmopathy a median of approximately six months ahead of onset, with approximately 71% sensitivity and almost 75% specificity.

Ophthalmopathy patients had moderately to severely active disease, with a Clinical Activity Score of 3 or more, a NOSPECS grade of 4 or more, and a disease duration of less than 3 months. The study excluded patients with uncontrolled infections, other autoimmune diseases, pregnancy or lactation. Clinical symptoms, serum thyroxine and TRAb, thyroid ultrasound, and orbital computed tomography formed the basis for the diagnoses. PBMCs were isolated from 7.5 to 10 ml of fresh peripheral blood by Ficoll-Paque density gradient centrifugation. Trizol reagent was used to extract total RNA, and RNA quality was then checked on an Agilent 2100 Bioanalyzer. Amplification of TCR beta CDR3 regions was carried out from RNA transcripts. The first round of RT-PCR for the TCR CDR3 was performed with the HTBI primer set and the Qiagen OneStep RT-PCR kit. Libraries were constructed in a second round of multiplex PCR, after which size selection and purification were performed. Sequencing of the libraries was done on an Illumina HiSeq2000 using paired-end 100 bp reads. The study's processing was this. Raw data were processed with SOAPnuke, discarding reads with adapters, uncalled bases, mean Phred below 15, or no exact constant-primer or identifier match. COPE v1.2.5 was used to merge the high-quality paired reads, and each unique nucleotide sequence was defined as a clonotype. MiTCR v1.1 was used to align the clonotypes against IMGT TRBV, TRBD and TRBJ reference segments. Analysis was restricted to V-J combinations with a frequency above 0.0001, which covered 98% to 99.2% of repertoires. A TCS score was defined as the ratio of F50 (clonal expansion) to E x V (chaos), with BLOSUM62-based TCRdist applied between CDR3 peptides within each V-J. Welch's t-statistics and random forest reduced around 510 V-J features to some 14, which were used in a naive Bayes classifier (R e1071). TCRdb itself trimmed the public reads at Q25 with fastp, ran MiXCR and retained productive beta chains. Rows are unified per CDR3 protein, each entry keeping the most common DNA and genes. TCRdb assigned the V and J calls; the authors' analysis was not used. In this sample the table shows roughly 350,000 distinct CDR3 sequences, about an eighth of which occur a single time. The ten largest clones represent 30% to 40% of the sample.

This clonotype was picked up one time. It lacks a known antigen. No much larger clonotype is one base removed from it; base qualities were not supplied. A single read is weak support. The sample comprised blood. This receptor was identified in a woman in her thirties or forties with Graves' ophthalmopathy.

The CDR3 reads CSARRQVVDFGEQYF. The base sequence is TGCAGTGCTAGGCGACAGGTTGTGGATTTTGGCGAGCAGTACTTC. The chain is encoded by TRBV20-1 joined to TRBJ2-7; a tentative D match to TRBD1 spans 6 bases. The CDR3 sequence holds 15 residues, the cysteine and phenylalanine included. Only the CDR3 region is kept as DNA, spanning 45 bases read in frame from base 1. Trimming costs V 3 bases and J 6 bases, and their ends lie 21 bases apart. CDR1 and CDR2 (DFQATT, SNEGSKA) derive from the germline V gene (reference sequence).